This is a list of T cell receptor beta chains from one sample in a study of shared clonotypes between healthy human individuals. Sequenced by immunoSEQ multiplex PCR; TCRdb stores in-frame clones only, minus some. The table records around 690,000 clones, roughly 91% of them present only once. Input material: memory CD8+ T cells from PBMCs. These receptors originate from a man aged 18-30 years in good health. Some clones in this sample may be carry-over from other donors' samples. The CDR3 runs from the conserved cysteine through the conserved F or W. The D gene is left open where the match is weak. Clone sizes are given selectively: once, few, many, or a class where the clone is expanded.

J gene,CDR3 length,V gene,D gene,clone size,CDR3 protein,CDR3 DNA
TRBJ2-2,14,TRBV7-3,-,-,CASSLGPLAGELFF,TGTGCCAGCAGCTTGGGTCCCCTTGCCGGGGAGCTGTTTTTT
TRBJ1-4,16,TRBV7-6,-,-,CASSLTTDSTNEKLFF,TGTGCCAGCAGCTTGACGACCGACTCAACTAATGAAAAACTGTTTTTT
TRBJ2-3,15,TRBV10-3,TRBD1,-,CAIGFDRVNGDTQYF,TGTGCCATCGGATTCGACAGGGTCAATGGAGATACGCAGTATTTT
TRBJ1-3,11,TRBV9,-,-,CASSGGNTIYF,TGTGCCAGCAGCGGGGGAAACACCATATATTTT
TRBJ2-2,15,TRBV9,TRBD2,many,CASSGRALDTGELFF,TGTGCCAGCAGTGGGAGGGCCCTCGATACCGGGGAGCTGTTTTTT
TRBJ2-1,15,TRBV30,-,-,CAWWDPGESYNEQFF,TGTGCCTGGTGGGACCCGGGGGAGTCCTACAATGAGCAGTTCTTC
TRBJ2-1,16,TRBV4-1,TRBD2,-,CASSPTSGRGYNEQFF,TGCGCCAGCAGCCCTACTAGCGGGAGGGGCTACAATGAGCAGTTCTTC
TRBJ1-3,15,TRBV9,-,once,CASSVDEGSGNTIYF,TGTGCCAGCAGCGTAGATGAGGGATCTGGAAACACCATATATTTT
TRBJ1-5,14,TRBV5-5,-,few,CASSSSGHRQPQHF,TGTGCCAGCAGCTCGTCCGGGCACCGGCAGCCCCAGCATTTT
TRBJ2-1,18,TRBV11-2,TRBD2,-,CASSHTLLASGAYNEQFF,TGTGCCAGCAGCCATACCTTACTGGCTAGCGGAGCCTACAATGAGCAGTTCTTC
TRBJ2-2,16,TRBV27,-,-,CASSHPPRRNTGELFF,TGTGCCAGCAGTCACCCCCCAAGGCGCAACACCGGGGAGCTGTTTTTT
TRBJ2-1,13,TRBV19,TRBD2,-,CASSRTSWNEQFF,TGTGCCAGTAGTCGGACTAGCTGGAATGAGCAGTTCTTC
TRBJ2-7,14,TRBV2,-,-,CASSAGASSYEQYF,TGTGCCAGCAGTGCGGGAGCTAGCTCCTACGAGCAGTACTTC
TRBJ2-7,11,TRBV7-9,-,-,CASSGNYEQYF,TGTGCCAGCAGTGGGAACTACGAGCAGTACTTC
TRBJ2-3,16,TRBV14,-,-,CASSQGRDQSTDTQYF,TGTGCCAGCAGCCAAGGACGGGACCAGAGCACAGATACGCAGTATTTT
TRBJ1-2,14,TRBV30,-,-,CAWSVRARAWGYTF,TGTGCCTGGAGTGTACGGGCCCGGGCGTGGGGCTACACCTTC
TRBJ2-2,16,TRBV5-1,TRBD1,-,CASTTPGTGITGELFF,TGCGCCAGCACCACTCCCGGGACAGGGATCACCGGGGAGCTGTTTTTT
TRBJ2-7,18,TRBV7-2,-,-,CASSLVRGWPDGAYEQYF,TGTGCCAGCAGCTTAGTTCGAGGTTGGCCAGACGGGGCCTACGAGCAGTACTTC
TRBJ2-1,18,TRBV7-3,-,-,CASSLNHPGGARRDEQFF,TGTGCCAGCAGCTTAAACCACCCAGGCGGGGCGCGGAGGGATGAGCAGTTCTTC
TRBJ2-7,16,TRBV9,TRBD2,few,CASSPGGASGIYEQYF,TGTGCCAGCAGCCCGGGGGGGGCTAGCGGGATCTACGAGCAGTACTTC
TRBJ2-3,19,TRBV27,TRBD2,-,CASSPRLAGGFFSADTQYF,TGTGCCAGCTCGCCCCGACTAGCGGGAGGGTTTTTTAGCGCAGATACGCAGTATTTT
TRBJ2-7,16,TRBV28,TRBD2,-,CASCWDSGPSSYEQYF,TGTGCCAGCTGTTGGGATAGCGGGCCCAGCTCCTACGAGCAGTACTTC
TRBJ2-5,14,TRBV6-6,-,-,CASSTPQGGETQYF,TGTGCCAGCAGTACACCTCAGGGGGGAGAGACCCAGTACTTC
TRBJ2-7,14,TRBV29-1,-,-,CSGTGTGSSYEQYF,TGCAGCGGCACCGGGACGGGAAGCTCCTACGAGCAGTACTTC
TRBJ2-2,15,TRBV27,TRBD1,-,CASSYRTGGARELFF,TGTGCCAGCAGTTATAGGACAGGGGGCGCCCGGGAGCTGTTTTTT
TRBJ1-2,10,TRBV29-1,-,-,CSGGGDGYTF,TGCAGCGGAGGGGGGGATGGCTACACCTTC
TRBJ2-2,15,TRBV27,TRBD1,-,CASSLGTGNTGELFF,TGTGCCAGCAGTTTAGGGACAGGGAACACCGGGGAGCTGTTTTTT
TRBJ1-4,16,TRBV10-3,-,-,CAISAEWTSMGEKLFF,TGTGCCATCAGTGCAGAATGGACATCCATGGGTGAAAAACTGTTTTTT
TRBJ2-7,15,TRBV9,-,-,CASSVEGTDNYEQYF,TGTGCCAGCAGCGTAGAAGGGACTGACAACTACGAGCAGTACTTC
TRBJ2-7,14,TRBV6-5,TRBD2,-,CASNDGGETYEQYF,TGTGCCAGCAACGATGGGGGGGAGACCTACGAGCAGTACTTC
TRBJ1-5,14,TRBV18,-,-,CASSEDGSNQPQHF,TGTGCCAGCTCCGAGGATGGTAGCAATCAGCCCCAGCATTTT
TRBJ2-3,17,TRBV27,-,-,CASSLDMAGMGTDTQYF,TGTGCCAGCAGCCTAGACATGGCGGGGATGGGCACAGATACGCAGTATTTT
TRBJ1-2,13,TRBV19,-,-,CASSMNPLKGYTF,TGTGCCAGTAGTATGAACCCCCTAAAGGGCTACACCTTC
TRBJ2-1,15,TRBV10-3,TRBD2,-,CAISDPRLAGVKQFF,TGTGCCATCAGTGATCCCCGGCTAGCGGGAGTTAAGCAGTTCTTC
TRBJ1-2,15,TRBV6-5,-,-,CASSPTRGTYYGYTF,TGTGCCAGCAGCCCCACTCGCGGGACATACTATGGCTACACCTTC
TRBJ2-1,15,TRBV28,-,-,CASSRGLAGDRGQFF,TGTGCCAGCAGCAGGGGGCTCGCGGGAGATCGGGGGCAGTTCTTC
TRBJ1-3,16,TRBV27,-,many,CASSGRTPSSGNTIYF,TGTGCCAGCAGTGGCCGGACTCCCAGCTCTGGAAACACCATATATTTT
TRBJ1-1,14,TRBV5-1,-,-,CASSLAGYNTEAFF,TGCGCCAGCAGCTTGGCCGGCTATAACACTGAAGCTTTCTTT
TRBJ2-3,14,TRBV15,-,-,CATSREEGPDTQYF,TGTGCCACCAGCAGAGAGGAGGGTCCAGATACGCAGTATTTT
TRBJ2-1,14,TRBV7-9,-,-,CASSWDARNGEQFF,TGTGCCAGCAGCTGGGACGCAAGAAACGGGGAGCAGTTCTTC
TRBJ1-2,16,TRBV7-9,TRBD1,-,CASSPQGLQGWNGYTF,TGTGCCAGCAGCCCACAGGGGTTACAGGGTTGGAATGGCTACACCTTC
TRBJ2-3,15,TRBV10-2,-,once,CASSEPGEGSDTQYF,TGCGCCAGCAGTGAGCCGGGTGAGGGGTCAGATACGCAGTATTTT